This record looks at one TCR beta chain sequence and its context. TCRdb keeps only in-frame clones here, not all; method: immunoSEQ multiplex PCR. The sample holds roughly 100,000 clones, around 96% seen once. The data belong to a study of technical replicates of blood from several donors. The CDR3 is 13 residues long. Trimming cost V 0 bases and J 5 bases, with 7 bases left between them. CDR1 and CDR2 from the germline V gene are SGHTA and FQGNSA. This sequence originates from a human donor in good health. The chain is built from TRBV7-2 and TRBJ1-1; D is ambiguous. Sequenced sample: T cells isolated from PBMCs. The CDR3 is CASSLAGLTEAFF. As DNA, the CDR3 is TGTGCCAGCAGCTTAGCCGGTTTGACTGAAGCTTTCTTT. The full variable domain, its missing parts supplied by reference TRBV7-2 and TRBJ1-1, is GAGVSQSPSNKVTEKGKDVELRCDPISGHTALYWYRQSLGQGLEFLIYFQGNSAPDKSGLPSDRFSAERTGGSVSTLTIQRTQQEDSAVYLCASSLAGLTEAFFGQGTRLTVV.